This T cell receptor beta chain was observed in a study of blood T cell repertoires in COVID-19 (dated by TCRdb to about 2020). Context from the whole study: The collaborator samples originated in the United States, Italy and Spain and spanned the acute and convalescent phases of COVID-19. The material from the prospective study consisted of cDNA or gDNA derived from T cells, B-cell-depleted T cells, or PBMCs. Deeply sampled blood TCRbeta repertoires from subjects exposed to, actively infected with, or recovered from COVID-19 were included in the dataset. The repertoires were released in a freely available public database meant as a resource for research on the immune response to SARS-CoV-2. Samples were obtained from the ongoing ImmuneRACE study (first 160 participants) and from some 1,300 subjects provided by 6 global collaborators. Sample metadata almost always included a de-identified subject ID, COVID-19 status, age in years and sex. HLA class I and class II types, where available, came from metadata supplied by the sample provider rather than from assay-based typing. What the research found in general, with its limitations: How much clinical and demographic metadata was included differed by source and by participant, and the metadata was provided uncurated.

TCRbeta CDR3 regions were amplified from genomic DNA using the immunoSEQ Assay, a bias-controlled multiplex PCR. The paper's data handling went like this. Within the assay, amplification of reference gene primers was used to estimate how many nucleated cells each sample contained. To quantify the absolute abundance of each unique TCRbeta CDR3 rearrangement, sequence reads were collapsed and filtered. For each sample, productive Simpson clonality was calculated as the square root of Simpson's diversity index across productive rearrangements. TCRdb holds this immuneACCESS table with in-frame rearrangements only. Some clones are missing; in checked studies, unresolved V genes explain under half, and the rest has no known cause. The DNA was the basis for D and trimming; V, J and clone size are from that table. The sample table holds 150,000 to 200,000 clones, of which 79% were seen once. The top ten clonotypes cover almost 6% of the sample.

This clone was observed a single time. Its antigen is not yet known. The sample holds no much larger clone one base away, and base qualities are not on file. At one collaborating source in Seattle, patients were enrolled during active infection and were followed longitudinally through the course of disease. Each collaborating institution followed its own protocols to collect whole blood in K2EDTA tubes. For TCRbeta analysis, collaborator samples were shipped as frozen whole blood, as isolated PBMCs, or as DNA extracted from either sample type. Taken from cysteine to phenylalanine, the CDR3 has 15 residues. The read is trimmed to its CDR3 DNA, 45 bases read in frame from base 1. At the junction V is shortened by 2 bases and J by 2 bases, with 10 bases in between. From a lookup of the germline V gene (reference sequence), CDR1 and CDR2 are MNHEY and SMNVEV.

The sample consisted of peripheral blood. This receptor was identified in a woman aged 40 to 50 with COVID-19, enrolled during active disease. The chain links TRBV27 with TRBJ2-1, and the D gene may be TRBD2, 5 bases matching. This receptor has the CDR3 CASSLLGGPYNEQFF. The DNA reads as follows: TGTGCCAGCAGTTTACTTGGCGGGCCCTACAATGAGCAGTTCTTC.